This T cell receptor (beta chain) emerged from a study of naive and memory T cell subsets. Two oligonucleotides, mixed equimolar, formed the beta constant-region primer covering TRBC1 and TRBC2. TCRdb itself ran the UMI-ligation and nested PCR reads through MiXCR, one entry per CDR3 protein. The sample lists about 35,000 distinct CDR3 sequences; about an eighth were seen once. Germline trimming cut 6 bases from V and 9 bases from J; bases unmatched to any gene: 18. Germline loops: CDR1 KGHDR, CDR2 SFDVKD. The CDR3 extends over 17 amino acids. This clonotype has ten or more counts. CD4+ T cell IFNgamma after overnight CMV lysate exposure gave donor CMV status.

V usage is TRBV24-1 and J usage is TRBJ1-5; 8 positions agree with TRBD1. The receptor comes from a human donor in good health. The sample consisted of effector memory CD4+ T cells from blood. Indicated subset: effector memory, CD45RA- CD27-. The CDR3 DNA reads TGTGCCACCAGTACATTACCGGGACAGGCCACTTTTTGGCCCCAGCATTTT. It yields the protein CATSTLPGQATFWPQHF.